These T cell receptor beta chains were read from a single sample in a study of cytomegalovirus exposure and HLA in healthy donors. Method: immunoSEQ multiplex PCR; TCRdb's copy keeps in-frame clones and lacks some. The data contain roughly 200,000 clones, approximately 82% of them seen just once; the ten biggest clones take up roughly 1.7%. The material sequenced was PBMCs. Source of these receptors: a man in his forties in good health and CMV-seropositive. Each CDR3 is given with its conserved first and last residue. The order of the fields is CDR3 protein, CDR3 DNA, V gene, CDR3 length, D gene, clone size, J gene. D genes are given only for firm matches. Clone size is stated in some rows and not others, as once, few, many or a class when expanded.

CDR3 protein: CASSQEPGQGRVGVADTQYF
CDR3 DNA: TGCGCCAGCAGCCAGGAGCCGGGACAGGGGCGAGTTGGGGTAGCAGATACGCAGTATTTT
V gene: TRBV5-1
CDR3 length: 20
D gene: TRBD1
clone size: -
J gene: TRBJ2-3

CDR3 protein: CASSLSLADYEQYF
CDR3 DNA: TGCGCCAGCAGCTTGTCGCTGGCCGACTACGAGCAGTACTTC
V gene: TRBV5-1
CDR3 length: 14
D gene: -
clone size: -
J gene: TRBJ2-7

CDR3 protein: CATSRDGTGGGNTIYF
CDR3 DNA: TGTGCCACCAGCAGAGACGGGACAGGGGGAGGAAACACCATATATTTT
V gene: TRBV15
CDR3 length: 16
D gene: TRBD1
clone size: -
J gene: TRBJ1-3

CDR3 protein: CASRRTGVVPGELFF
CDR3 DNA: TGTGCCAGTCGACGGACAGGGGTCGTCCCCGGGGAGCTGTTTTTT
V gene: TRBV25-1
CDR3 length: 15
D gene: TRBD1
clone size: -
J gene: TRBJ2-2

CDR3 protein: CASSAVQRRGEGYTF
CDR3 DNA: TGTGCCAGCAGCGCCGTCCAACGTCGCGGGGAGGGCTACACCTTC
V gene: TRBV11-2
CDR3 length: 15
D gene: -
clone size: few
J gene: TRBJ1-2

CDR3 protein: CASSPWGQGYNEQFF
CDR3 DNA: TGTGCCAGCAGCCCCTGGGGTCAGGGCTACAATGAGCAGTTCTTC
V gene: TRBV9
CDR3 length: 15
D gene: -
clone size: once
J gene: TRBJ2-1

CDR3 protein: CASSLASGGFNEQFF
CDR3 DNA: TGCGCCAGCAGCTTGGCCAGCGGGGGGTTCAATGAGCAGTTCTTC
V gene: TRBV5-1
CDR3 length: 15
D gene: TRBD2
clone size: -
J gene: TRBJ2-1

CDR3 protein: CASSLLGVSTDTQYF
CDR3 DNA: TGTGCCAGCAGCTTACTAGGGGTTAGCACAGATACGCAGTATTTT
V gene: TRBV7-2
CDR3 length: 15
D gene: -
clone size: -
J gene: TRBJ2-3

CDR3 protein: CASSLITGDGYTF
CDR3 DNA: TGTGCCAGCAGCTTAATAACAGGGGATGGCTACACCTTC
V gene: TRBV7-9
CDR3 length: 13
D gene: TRBD1
clone size: -
J gene: TRBJ1-2

CDR3 protein: CASSPTWAPYEQYF
CDR3 DNA: TGCGCCAGCAGCCCCACGTGGGCACCTTACGAGCAGTACTTC
V gene: TRBV5-1
CDR3 length: 14
D gene: -
clone size: -
J gene: TRBJ2-7

CDR3 protein: CSATPLHEQYF
CDR3 DNA: TGCAGTGCCACCCCCCTACACGAGCAGTACTTC
V gene: TRBV20-1
CDR3 length: 11
D gene: -
clone size: -
J gene: TRBJ2-7